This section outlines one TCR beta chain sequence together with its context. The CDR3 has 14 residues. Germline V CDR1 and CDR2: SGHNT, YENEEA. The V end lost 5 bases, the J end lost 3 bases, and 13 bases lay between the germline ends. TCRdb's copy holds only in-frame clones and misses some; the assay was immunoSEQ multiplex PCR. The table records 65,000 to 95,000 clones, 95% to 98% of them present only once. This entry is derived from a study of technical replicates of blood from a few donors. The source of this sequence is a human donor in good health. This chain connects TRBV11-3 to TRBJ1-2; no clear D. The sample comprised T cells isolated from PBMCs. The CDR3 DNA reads TGTGCCAGCAGCACATCCCCATGGCACTATGGCTACACCTTC. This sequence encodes CASSTSPWHYGYTF.